This T cell receptor (beta chain) was identified in a study of blood T cell repertoires in COVID-19 (dated by TCRdb to about 2020). Broadly, across the study: Samples from collaborators originated in the United States, Italy and Spain and spanned both the acute and convalescent phases of COVID-19. Subjects who had been exposed to COVID-19, were actively infected with it, or had recovered from it provided the deeply sampled blood TCRbeta repertoires that made up the dataset. The repertoires were made available in a free public database intended to serve as a resource for research on the immune response to SARS-CoV-2. Sample metadata almost always included a de-identified subject ID, COVID-19 status, age in years and sex. HLA class I and class II types, where available, came from metadata supplied by the sample provider rather than from assay-based typing. The material from the prospective study consisted of cDNA or gDNA derived from T cells, B-cell-depleted T cells, or PBMCs. Samples were obtained from the ongoing ImmuneRACE study (first 160 participants) and from about 1,300 subjects provided by 6 global collaborators.

The immunoSEQ Assay, a bias-controlled multiplex PCR, was used to amplify TCRbeta CDR3 regions from genomic DNA. In the original analysis: The number of nucleated cells in each sample was estimated by amplification of reference gene primers within the assay. To quantify the absolute abundance of each unique TCRbeta CDR3 rearrangement, sequence reads were collapsed and filtered. For each sample, productive Simpson clonality was calculated as the square root of Simpson's diversity index across productive rearrangements. TCRdb carries this immuneACCESS record with in-frame sequences only. Its versions omit some clonotypes, under half of them owing to an unresolved V gene in the studies checked, with the rest unexplained. V and J calls and clone size are as listed in that table; D and trimming were resolved from the DNA. For this sample the table gives roughly 330,000 clones, of which around 87% were detected only once. About 5.7% of the sample rests with the top ten.

Participants in the prospective study were aged 18 to 89 years, lived in some 24 United States geographic areas, and enrolled through a virtual design. In the prospective study, cohorts were assigned on the basis of participant-reported clinical history obtained from a screening survey and a study questionnaire. Recovered participants in ImmuneRACE Cohort 3 were defined as having two consecutive negative NP/OP PCR tests, clearance from a healthcare professional, or resolution of symptoms. Each participant in the prospective study had whole blood, serum and a nasopharyngeal or oropharyngeal swab collected by mobile phlebotomists. Over a roughly 2-month period, participants in the prospective study had the option of providing additional blood draws and questionnaires. Before DNA extraction, blood samples from the prospective study were shipped at room temperature or frozen. Between the V and J ends, shortened by 0 bases and 11 bases respectively, the junction contains 13 bases. Sequences LNHNV (CDR1) and YYDKDF (CDR2) are obtained from the germline V gene (reference sequence). The CDR3 starts with the cysteine, ends with the phenylalanine, and has 13 residues. Just CDR3 DNA is preserved here, 39 bases in frame from base 1.

A word on this clone: Its antigen is still unknown. No base quality information exists; no much larger clone differs at one position.

The paper's findings and limits, for the study overall: The amount of clinical and demographic metadata varied by source and participant and was provided uncurated.

The sequencing input was PBMCs or T cells enriched from blood (not recorded which). The sequence was collected from a woman aged 25-40 years who had recovered from COVID-19. The V and J genes are TRBV15 and TRBJ1-1; a tentative D match to TRBD1 spans 6 bases. The nucleotides read TGTGCCACCAGCAGAGATTTTGCAGGGGTCGCTTTCTTT. It encodes CATSRDFAGVAFF.